The rows below give T cell receptor beta chains drawn from one sample of a study of T-cell reconstitution after alpha-beta-depleted transplantation in children. Using its own MiXCR run on the PCR reads, TCRdb lists one record per CDR3 protein. Of 200,000 to 250,000 distinct CDR3 sequences in the sample, approximately 11% were seen once. This specimen was PBMCs, taken before TCRalphabeta/CD19-depleted stem cell transplant. Every receptor here comes from a child younger than two with acute myeloid leukemia, due to receive a stem cell transplant. Both conserved end residues are part of each CDR3. The D gene is left open where the match is weak. Not every row has a clone size; where given, it reads once, few, many or a size class.

many	TRBV20-1	TRBJ2-1	NA	TGCAGTGCTGGCTTCGGGTCGGAGCAGTTCTTC	CSAGFGSEQFF
many	TRBV14	TRBJ1-2	NA	TGTGCCAGCAGCCAAGATTGGGGGGACTATGGCTACACCTTC	CASSQDWGDYGYTF
NA	TRBV20-1	TRBJ2-7	NA	TGCAGTGCTAGAGCGGGCCTCTTTCCCGAGCAGTACTTC	CSARAGLFPEQYF
NA	TRBV7-9	TRBJ1-2	TRBD1	TGTGCCAGCAGTTCTCAGGGGGCTGATGGCTACACCTTC	CASSSQGADGYTF
many	TRBV11-3	TRBJ2-1	NA	TGTGCCAGCAGCTTAGACAGCCTTGGCCATGAGCAGTTCTTC	CASSLDSLGHEQFF
many	TRBV2	TRBJ2-1	TRBD2	TGTGCCAGCAGTCGTAGCGGGAGATCCTCCTACAATGAGCAGTTCTTC	CASSRSGRSSYNEQFF
many	TRBV3-1	TRBJ1-2	TRBD1	TGTGCCAGCAGCCACAGACAGGGGAACGGTGGCTACACCTTC	CASSHRQGNGGYTF
many	TRBV12-3/TRBV12-4	TRBJ1-2	NA	TGTGCCAGCAGCCTCCGCTCTCCAGGGTCGGGCTATGGCTACACCTTC	CASSLRSPGSGYGYTF
NA	TRBV30	TRBJ2-7	TRBD2	TGTGCCTGGAGTGTATTGCTAGCGGGAGTCGAGCAGTACTTC	CAWSVLLAGVEQYF
few	TRBV5-1	TRBJ2-5	NA	TGCGCCAGCAGCCCCTCCCAGGGACTGGAGACCCAGTACTTC	CASSPSQGLETQYF
NA	TRBV20-1	TRBJ1-5	TRBD1	TGCAGTGTAGGCGACAGGGCGTATAGCATTCAGCCCCAGCATTTT	CSVGDRAYSIQPQHF
NA	TRBV11-2	TRBJ1-5	NA	TGTGCCAGCAGCCAAAGCTGGGCTGGACAGCCCCAGCATTTT	CASSQSWAGQPQHF
few	TRBV10-3	TRBJ1-2	NA	TGTGCCATCAGTGATCGGGGGGGCGCTGGGTATGGCTACACCTTC	CAISDRGGAGYGYTF
many	TRBV7-9	TRBJ1-2	NA	TGTGCCAGCAGTCCCTGGATAGAGGCCTATGGCTACACCTTC	CASSPWIEAYGYTF
many	TRBV7-2	TRBJ2-5	TRBD2	TGTGCCAGCAGCTCCCAAACTAGCGCGCTGCGGTTGGGCCAGTACTTC	CASSSQTSALRLGQYF
many	TRBV3-1	TRBJ2-6	NA	TGTGCCAGCAGCCAAGATAAGGGGCTTTGGGGGGCCAACGTCCTGACTTTC	CASSQDKGLWGANVLTF
many	TRBV7-9	TRBJ2-5	TRBD1	TGTGCCAGCAGCTTACCCCGGGACAGGGCCTTGTTAGAGACCCAGTACTTC	CASSLPRDRALLETQYF
many	TRBV29-1	TRBJ1-2	TRBD1	TGCAGTTCCGGGACAGGGGACCCTTATGGCTACACCTTC	CSSGTGDPYGYTF
many	TRBV28	TRBJ1-6	NA	TGTGCCAGCAGTTTCGGACAGACATATTCACCCCTCCACTTT	CASSFGQTYSPLHF
NA	TRBV19	TRBJ1-5	NA	TGTGCCAGTAGTATAAGGGATGGAGATAATCAGCCCCAGCATTTT	CASSIRDGDNQPQHF
many	TRBV7-8	TRBJ2-3	TRBD2	TGTGCCAGCAGCCTGTGGACTAGCGGGAACCGAGATACGCAGTATTTT	CASSLWTSGNRDTQYF
once	TRBV7-2	TRBJ2-7	TRBD2	TGTGCCATCAGACCAAAGACTAGCGTAGCCTACGAGCAGTACTTC	CAIRPKTSVAYEQYF
medium-sized	TRBV5-1	TRBJ2-3	TRBD2	TGCGCCAGCAGCACCGGGACTATACCCACAGATACGCAGTATTTT	CASSTGTIPTDTQYF
many	TRBV30	TRBJ1-6	NA	TGTGCCTGGACAGTTAATTCACCCCTCCACTTT	CAWTVNSPLHF
many	TRBV12-3/TRBV12-4	TRBJ2-5	TRBD2	TGTGCCAGCAGTAGCGGGGGTCTCCAAGAGACCCAGTACTTC	CASSSGGLQETQYF
many	TRBV12-3/TRBV12-4	TRBJ1-2	NA	TGTGCCAGCAGTCCCGGGACATTGAACTATGGCTACACCTTC	CASSPGTLNYGYTF
many	TRBV12-3/TRBV12-4	TRBJ2-2	TRBD1	TGTGCCAGCACCCCGGGGACAGGAGCCACCGGGGAGCTGTTTTTT	CASTPGTGATGELFF
NA	TRBV3-1	TRBJ1-6	NA	TGTGCCAGCAGCCAAGATCAGAGACTCGCTGGTTCACCCCTCCACTTT	CASSQDQRLAGSPLHF
NA	TRBV5-6	TRBJ2-2	NA	TGTGCCAGCAGCTTGGTAGATAGGAACACCGGGGAGCTGTTTTTT	CASSLVDRNTGELFF
many	TRBV5-5	TRBJ1-6	NA	TGTGCCAGCAGCCGCGTCCAGGGTGAGGATTCACCCCTCCACTTT	CASSRVQGEDSPLHF
many	TRBV5-1	TRBJ2-3	TRBD1	TGCGCCAGCAGCTTGGAAGGGGACAGAGGCACAGATACGCAGTATTTT	CASSLEGDRGTDTQYF
many	TRBV7-9	TRBJ2-2	TRBD2	TGTGCCAGCAGCCCAGGACTAGCGGGAGACGGGGAGCTGTTTTTT	CASSPGLAGDGELFF
many	TRBV30	TRBJ1-4	TRBD1	TGTGCCTGGAGTTGGGGGACAGGGCAGAATGAAAAACTGTTTTTT	CAWSWGTGQNEKLFF
many	TRBV28	TRBJ2-1	NA	TGTGCCAGCATGTCCGAGCGATCCCCAGGCGATGAGCAGTTCTTC	CASMSERSPGDEQFF
many	TRBV29-1	TRBJ2-5	NA	TGCAGCGTTGAAGATTGGTTGAGCGGGCCACAAGAGACCCAGTACTTC	CSVEDWLSGPQETQYF
many	TRBV6-5	TRBJ1-2	NA	TGTGCCAGCAGTTCCGGGTCCGCTAACTATGGCTACACCTTC	CASSSGSANYGYTF